The clone carrying this T cell receptor beta chain was counted only a few times. Its antigen is not known. CDR1 is SGHRS and CDR2 is YFSETQ in the germline V gene. V gave up 7 bases and J gave up 6 bases, with 11 bases separating them. The CDR3 totals 12 residues. This entry comes from a study of T-cell reconstitution after alpha-beta-depleted transplantation in children. Study findings and constraints: Two months or so post-transplant, alpha-beta T cells reportedly derived from several hundred expanded graft clones. Fresh T-cell production supplied most of the T-cell counts and diversity seen one year after transplant.

It was with unique molecular identifiers that the TCRbeta library was prepared. TCRdb used MiXCR to reprocess the PCR reads, holding one entry per CDR3 protein. The sample holds about 210,000 distinct CDR3 sequences; under 20% are singletons and the top ten take about 45%. Sequenced material: PBMCs, mostly from graft donor cells, taken 360 days after TCRalphabeta/CD19-depleted stem cell transplant. This rearrangement joins TRBV5-1 to TRBJ2-1; D might be TRBD1 (6 bases). This TCR derives from a male patient under 10 years old who had a stem cell transplant for acute lymphoblastic leukemia, so the T cells may come from the graft donor. The CDR3 spells CASATGPNEQFF. The CDR3 DNA reads TGCGCCAGCGCCACAGGGCCCAATGAGCAGTTCTTC.